A selection of T cell receptor beta chains follows, all from one sample in a study of blood T cell repertoires in COVID-19. Assay: immunoSEQ multiplex PCR; the TCRdb copy retains only in-frame clones and omits some. The sample lists about 210,000 clones; just under 90% were seen once. Sequencing used peripheral blood. These receptors came from a man in his sixties who had recovered from COVID-19. Both conserved end residues are part of each CDR3. The D gene is left open where the match is weak. Part of the rows lack a size; the others show once, few, many or a class for expanded clones.

d_gene	v_gene	abundance	j_gene	CDR3aa	CDR3nt
TRBD1	TRBV28	.	TRBJ1-1	CASSPGTGWAEAFF	TGTGCCAGCAGTCCTGGGACAGGGTGGGCTGAAGCTTTCTTT
TRBD1	TRBV5-1	.	TRBJ2-3	CASSALQGAVDTQYF	TGCGCCAGCAGCGCACTACAGGGGGCCGTAGATACGCAGTATTTT
.	TRBV5-1	few	TRBJ2-7	CASSLQGTPKEQYF	TGCGCCAGCAGCTTGCAGGGGACACCTAAGGAGCAGTACTTC
TRBD1	TRBV30	few	TRBJ1-2	CAWSNERTGGGYTF	TGTGCCTGGAGTAATGAAAGGACAGGAGGTGGCTACACCTTC
TRBD1	TRBV11-2	.	TRBJ2-7	CASSLRTGGSSYEQYF	TGTGCCAGCAGCTTAAGGACAGGGGGAAGCTCCTACGAGCAGTACTTC
.	TRBV3-1/TRBV3-2	.	TRBJ2-1	CASSQIPGVAYEQFF	TGTGCCAGCAGCCAAATACCCGGAGTAGCGTATGAGCAGTTCTTC
.	TRBV28	.	TRBJ1-3	CASTPAGNQPGNTIYF	TGTGCCAGCACCCCTGCGGGGAATCAACCTGGAAACACCATATATTTT
TRBD1	TRBV28	.	TRBJ2-7	CASTGGTYEQYF	TGTGCCAGCACAGGGGGAACCTACGAGCAGTACTTC
.	TRBV10-1	.	TRBJ2-3	CASSDLQGRGTGTDTQYF	TGCGCCAGCTCGGATTTACAGGGAAGGGGGACCGGCACAGATACGCAGTATTTT
.	TRBV7-2	.	TRBJ2-3	CASSHGTSTDTQYF	TGTGCCAGCAGCCATGGGACTAGCACAGATACGCAGTATTTT
.	TRBV3-1/TRBV3-2	.	TRBJ1-5	CASTKPQHF	TGTGCCAGCACCAAGCCCCAGCATTTT
.	TRBV27	.	TRBJ1-1	CASSRTASNTEAFF	TGTGCCAGCAGTCGGACAGCCTCGAACACTGAAGCTTTCTTT
.	TRBV5-1	.	TRBJ2-5	CASSLSRDQTQYF	TGCGCCAGCAGCTTGAGCAGGGATCAGACCCAGTACTTC
TRBD2	TRBV30	.	TRBJ2-3	CARSGGRTDTQYF	TGTGCCCGGTCCGGCGGGAGAACAGATACGCAGTATTTT
.	TRBV12-3/TRBV12-4	.	TRBJ1-1	CASSTMENTEAFF	TGTGCCAGCAGTACTATGGAGAACACTGAAGCTTTCTTT
.	TRBV2	.	TRBJ1-2	CASRRQDGYTF	TGTGCCAGCAGGAGACAGGATGGCTACACCTTC